These T cell receptor beta chains were read from a single sample in a study of cytomegalovirus exposure and HLA in healthy donors. This table comes from immunoSEQ multiplex PCR, and its TCRdb copy is limited to in-frame clones, with some not included. The sample consists of around 250,000 clones, approximately 81% of them appearing once. Sample: PBMCs. These receptors all stem from an older woman in good health and CMV-seropositive. The CDR3 runs from the conserved cysteine through the conserved F or W. Each record gives: CDR3 protein, CDR3 DNA, D gene, V gene, J gene, clone size. A D gene is named only where the DNA matches it firmly. Some rows have no size entry. The others give once, few or many, or a class for an expanded clone.

CASSRGYQETQYF,TGCGCCAGCAGCAGGGGATACCAAGAGACCCAGTACTTC,.,TRBV5-1,TRBJ2-5,.
CASSAQGSYTF,TGTGCCAGCAGCGCCCAGGGTAGCTACACCTTC,.,TRBV7-2,TRBJ1-2,.
CASSLGDSDTGELFF,TGTGCCAGCAGCTTAGGGGACTCAGACACCGGGGAGCTGTTTTTT,.,TRBV7-9,TRBJ2-2,.
CASSLSETNTGELFF,TGCGCCAGCAGCTTGTCAGAAACAAACACCGGGGAGCTGTTTTTT,.,TRBV5-1,TRBJ2-2,.
CASSLSLAGTGELFF,TGCGCCAGCAGCTTGTCCCTGGCGGGCACCGGGGAGCTGTTTTTT,.,TRBV5-1,TRBJ2-2,.
CASSPYREENTGELFF,TGTGCCAGCAGCCCTTACAGGGAAGAGAACACCGGGGAGCTGTTTTTT,.,TRBV9,TRBJ2-2,.
CSSSLESPLSNQPQHF,TGTTCCAGCAGCTTAGAGAGTCCCCTTAGCAATCAGCCCCAGCATTTT,.,TRBV7-9,TRBJ1-5,.
CAGQGGDTQYF,TGTGCCGGCCAGGGGGGCGATACGCAGTATTTT,.,TRBV7-9,TRBJ2-3,.
CSVSGGRARLEKLFF,TGCAGCGTCTCGGGAGGACGTGCCCGACTTGAAAAACTGTTTTTT,.,TRBV29-1,TRBJ1-4,.
CASSTERNTEAFF,TGTGCCAGCTCAACTGAGAGGAACACTGAAGCTTTCTTT,.,TRBV18,TRBJ1-1,.
CASSQGGTGVTYEQYF,TGCGCCAGCAGCCAAGGAGGGACAGGGGTCACCTACGAGCAGTACTTC,TRBD1,TRBV4-1,TRBJ2-7,.
CSVEDGEVYEQYF,TGCAGCGTTGAAGATGGGGAGGTCTACGAGCAGTACTTC,.,TRBV29-1,TRBJ2-7,.
CAISEGRLSYEQYF,TGTGCCATCAGTGAGGGGAGGCTCTCCTACGAGCAGTACTTC,.,TRBV10-3,TRBJ2-7,.
CASSGTSGSYEQFF,TGTGCCAGTTCCGGGACTAGCGGGAGCTATGAGCAGTTCTTC,TRBD2,TRBV6-5,TRBJ2-1,.
CASSLALRDQQFF,TGTGCCAGCAGCTTAGCCCTCCGCGATCAGCAGTTCTTC,.,TRBV7-6,TRBJ2-1,.
CASSDDGNGEYEQYF,TGTGCCAGCAGCGACGACGGGAATGGGGAATACGAGCAGTACTTC,.,TRBV5-4,TRBJ2-7,.
CASSEQEGTEAFF,TGTGCCAGCAGTGAGCAGGAGGGCACTGAAGCTTTCTTT,.,TRBV6-4,TRBJ1-1,.
CASTFGVEKLFF,TGTGCCAGCACTTTCGGGGTTGAAAAACTGTTTTTT,.,TRBV28,TRBJ1-4,.
CSARDGRTQYF,TGCAGTGCTAGAGATGGCAGAACGCAGTATTTT,.,TRBV20-1,TRBJ2-3,few
CASSVDTGAGGYTF,TGTGCCAGCAGCGTAGACACAGGGGCCGGAGGCTACACCTTC,TRBD1,TRBV9,TRBJ1-2,.
CASSPSQHRGNQPQHF,TGTGCCAGCTCACCATCTCAACACAGGGGCAATCAGCCCCAGCATTTT,.,TRBV18,TRBJ1-5,.
CAIRLETARVYEQYF,TGTGCCATCAGGTTGGAGACAGCCAGGGTCTACGAGCAGTACTTC,.,TRBV10-3,TRBJ2-7,.
CASSSGQANEKLFF,TGCGCCAGCAGCTCCGGACAGGCTAATGAAAAACTGTTTTTT,TRBD1,TRBV5-1,TRBJ1-4,.
CASSLSRSYEQYF,TGTGCCAGCTCACTCTCCCGCTCCTACGAGCAGTACTTC,.,TRBV18,TRBJ2-7,.
CASGLPSPGTGGDTQYF,TGTGCTAGTGGTTTGCCTTCCCCAGGGACAGGCGGTGATACGCAGTATTTT,TRBD1,TRBV12-5,TRBJ2-3,few
CASSSQTGQETQYF,TGTGCCAGCAGTTCTCAGACAGGGCAGGAGACCCAGTACTTC,TRBD1,TRBV7-6,TRBJ2-5,.
CASSFIREWSYNEQFF,TGTGCCAGCAGCTTTATTCGGGAGTGGTCCTACAATGAGCAGTTCTTC,.,TRBV7-9,TRBJ2-1,.
CASSPTQEGEQYF,TGTGCCAGCTCACCGACTCAGGAGGGAGAGCAGTACTTC,.,TRBV18,TRBJ2-7,.
CASSPIRVGSSYEQYF,TGTGCCAGCAGCCCGATTAGGGTGGGGAGCTCCTACGAGCAGTACTTC,.,TRBV2,TRBJ2-7,few
CASSIGWGQSEKLFF,TGTGCCAGTAGTATCGGATGGGGGCAGTCTGAAAAACTGTTTTTT,.,TRBV19,TRBJ1-4,.
CASSLGEGQPQHF,TGCGCCAGCAGCTTGGGGGAGGGTCAGCCCCAGCATTTT,.,TRBV5-1,TRBJ1-5,.
CASSRGTASSYEQYF,TGCGCCAGCAGCCGAGGGACAGCCAGCTCCTACGAGCAGTACTTC,TRBD1,TRBV4-1,TRBJ2-7,.
CASRPNRENTEAFF,TGTGCCAGCAGACCTAACAGGGAGAACACTGAAGCTTTCTTT,.,TRBV7-9,TRBJ1-1,.
CASSTGYTEAFF,TGTGCCAGCAGTACAGGTTACACTGAAGCTTTCTTT,.,TRBV28,TRBJ1-1,.
CASSPAGTEAFF,TGTGCCAGTAGTCCGGCGGGGACTGAAGCTTTCTTT,.,TRBV19,TRBJ1-1,.
CASSIAGGQRNTIYF,TGTGCCAGTAGTATAGCAGGGGGGCAGCGGAACACCATATATTTT,TRBD1,TRBV19,TRBJ1-3,.
CASSGNQPQHF,TGTGCCAGCTCAGGTAATCAGCCCCAGCATTTT,.,TRBV28,TRBJ1-5,.
CASSLTGLTSGNTIYF,TGTGCCAGCAGCTTAACGGGACTCACCTCTGGAAACACCATATATTTT,.,TRBV7-3,TRBJ1-3,.
CASSREVGNTGELFF,TGTGCCAGCAGCCGGGAGGTGGGGAACACCGGGGAGCTGTTTTTT,.,TRBV14,TRBJ2-2,.
CSVRRNTGELFF,TGCAGCGTCAGAAGGAACACCGGGGAGCTGTTTTTT,.,TRBV29-1,TRBJ2-2,.